The next 32 T cell receptor beta chains were all read from a single sample in a study of shared clonotypes between healthy human individuals. Sequencing used immunoSEQ multiplex PCR; TCRdb keeps in-frame clones, though not all of them. The table has around 2.5 million clones, approximately 93% seen once. Sequences were obtained from naive CD4+ T cells from PBMCs. Subset of the sample: CD45RA+ positively selected. The receptors were sampled from a man between 18 and 35 years old in good health. Some clones in this sample may be carry-over from other donors' samples.

The CDR3 reads CASRQLLRGREQYF. The DNA of the CDR3 is TGTGCCAGCAGGCAGTTGCTGCGGGGGCGGGAGCAGTACTTC. V is TRBV2 and J is TRBJ2-7, with a possible D match to TRBD2 (7 bases). This CDR3 has 14 amino acids. Trimming shortened V by 6 bases and J by 7 bases, and 19 bases separated the two germline ends. Germline V CDR1 and CDR2: SNHLY, FYNNEI.

The chain uses TRBV5-6 and TRBJ1-2; TRBD1 matches at 12 bases. This CDR3 contains 16 residues. Germline trimming cut 5 bases from V and 7 bases from J; bases unmatched to any gene: 12. Germline CDR1 reads SGHDT; CDR2 reads YYEEEE. The CDR3 DNA is TGTGCCAGCAGTCTCCGGGACAGGGGGCCCGAGGGTGGCTACACCTTC. Its translation is CASSLRDRGPEGGYTF.

The chain has TRBV5-4 and TRBJ2-7; D gene ambiguous. The V end was cut by 2 bases, the J end by 2 bases, with 14 bases between. Germline values: CDR1 SGHNT, CDR2 YYREEE (reference sequence). This CDR3 spans 15 amino acids. The CDR3 region is CASSFRTGNAYEQYF. The DNA of the CDR3 is TGTGCCAGCAGCTTCCGGACCGGAAACGCCTACGAGCAGTACTTC.

The rearrangement joins TRBV6-1 to TRBJ1-5; D is undetermined. Trimming removed 7 bases at V and 0 bases at J, with 13 bases between. CDR1 is MNHNS, CDR2 SASEGT, per germline. The CDR3 is 15 residues long. The CDR3 sequence is CASKIKDGSNQPQHF. The CDR3 bases are TGTGCCAGCAAAATAAAGGACGGTAGCAATCAGCCCCAGCATTTT.

The V call is TRBV4-1, the J call TRBJ2-1, with D hard to call. V was trimmed by 4 bases and J by 0 bases, leaving 19 bases between them. Germline V gene sequence: CDR1 MGHRA, CDR2 YSYEKL. CDR3 length: 18 amino acids. This CDR3 reads CASSPTKKAVSSYNEQFF. CDR3 DNA sequence: TGCGCCAGCAGCCCGACAAAAAAAGCCGTTAGCTCCTACAATGAGCAGTTCTTC.

The chain couples TRBV6-5 to TRBJ1-1; 7 nucleotides agree with TRBD1. Germline trimming cut 6 bases from V and 4 bases from J; bases unmatched to any gene: 2. From germline, CDR1 is MNHEY and CDR2 SVGAGI. The CDR3 is made up of 12 amino acids. CDR3 loop: CASRQGSTEAFF. The CDR3 DNA follows: TGTGCCAGCAGACAGGGGAGCACTGAAGCTTTCTTT.

The rearrangement uses TRBV5-1 and TRBJ2-7; D is ambiguous. CDR1 and CDR2 (germline): SGHRS, YFSETQ. The V end was cut by 0 bases, the J end by 2 bases, with 12 bases between. CDR3 length equals 15 residues. This chain's CDR3 is CASSLGTHETYEQYF. In nucleotides, the CDR3 is TGCGCCAGCAGCTTGGGGACGCACGAAACCTACGAGCAGTACTTC.

This rearrangement joins TRBV18 to TRBJ2-4; 8 bases map to TRBD1. V dropped 2 bases and J dropped 0; count of bases not matched to a gene: 15. Germline CDR1 and CDR2: KGHSH and LQKENI. The CDR3 sequence is 20 residues long. The chain's CDR3 is CASSPYGQGRTSLAKNIQYF. CDR3 in DNA: TGTGCCAGCTCACCATATGGACAGGGCAGGACTTCGCTAGCCAAAAACATTCAGTACTTC.

Concerning this clone itself: The sample contains more than one DNA sequence encoding this CDR3. The chain couples TRBV15 to TRBJ1-1, with no clear D. The CDR3 is made up of 14 amino acids. Germline assignment: CDR1 LNHNV and CDR2 YYDKDF (reference sequence). The V and J ends lost 1 base and 0 bases respectively, with 6 bases between them. CDR3 bases: TGTGCCACCAGCAGAGGTCAGCTGAACACTGAAGCTTTCTTT. It translates to CATSRGQLNTEAFF.

The rearrangement uses TRBV7-6 and TRBJ2-5; 7 bases agree with TRBD2. The V segment lost 1 base and the J segment 5 bases; nucleotides outside the gene matches: 10. The V gene's germline CDR1 is SGHVS and CDR2 FNYEAQ. The CDR3 loop spans 16 amino acids. The CDR3 loop reads CASSLEVAGLSETQYF. In DNA, the CDR3 is TGTGCCAGCAGCTTAGAGGTAGCGGGCTTATCGGAGACCCAGTACTTC.

To note about this clone: The sample carries other DNA sequences with the same CDR3. This chain uses TRBV28 with TRBJ1-1, with 8 bases that match TRBD1. Germline values: CDR1 MDHEN, CDR2 SYDVKM. The length of the CDR3 is 14 residues. Unmatched junction bases numbered 2, after V lost 4 bases and J lost 1 base. CDR3: CASSSTGGNTEAFF. CDR3 coding DNA: TGTGCCAGCAGTTCCACAGGGGGGAACACTGAAGCTTTCTTT.

The CDR3 coding sequence is TGTGCCAGCAGTTTGCCTCGAAAGGGGAGGGCCGAAGATACGCAGTATTTT. Translation: CASSLPRKGRAEDTQYF. J is TRBJ2-3 and V is TRBV27; the match to TRBD2 covers 7 bases. Unmatched junction bases numbered 14, after V lost 3 bases and J lost 5 bases. Germline CDR1 MNHEY, CDR2 SMNVEV (reference sequence). The CDR3 has 17 amino acids.

This sequence joins TRBV19 and TRBJ2-7; the match to TRBD1 covers 7 bases. CDR1 is LNHDA and CDR2 is SQIVND in the germline V gene (reference sequence). CDR3 length: 15 residues. The J segment lost 8 bases and the V segment lost 5 bases, leaving 15 bases of the junction unmatched. Written as DNA, the CDR3 is TGTGCCAGTAGTCCAGCAGATAGACAGGGTGTTCAGCAGTACTTC. This codes for CASSPADRQGVQQYF.

V gene TRBV7-9 combines with J gene TRBJ2-7; 8 bases are a match to TRBD1. The CDR3 has 16 residues. V lost 4 bases, J lost 1 base, and 9 bases stayed unmatched. Per germline, CDR1 SEHNR and CDR2 FQNEAQ (reference sequence). CDR3 amino acids: CASSSIGQGDSYEQYF. The CDR3 region has the DNA TGTGCCAGCAGCTCGATAGGACAGGGAGATTCCTACGAGCAGTACTTC.

The chain recombines TRBV28 with TRBJ2-2, with D possibly called TRBD1 or TRBD2 (6 bases each). Trimming removed 5 bases at V and 2 bases at J, with 30 bases between. The germline V gene encodes CDR1 MDHEN and CDR2 SYDVKM. This CDR3 has 21 amino acids. Here the CDR3 DNA reads TGTGCCAGCAGTACAAAACAGGGACGTAGCCTAACGGAGGGTAACACCGGGGAGCTGTTTTTT. Translated, it gives CASSTKQGRSLTEGNTGELFF. Drawing the rest from reference TRBV28 and TRBJ2-2, the complete variable domain is DVKVTQSSRYLVKRTGEKVFLECVQDMDHENMFWYRQDPGLGLRLIYFSYDVKMKEKGDIPEGYSVSREKKERFSLILESASTNQTSMYLCASSTKQGRSLTEGNTGELFFGEGSRLTVL.

V gene TRBV6-1 combines with J gene TRBJ2-7, with unresolved D. This CDR3 is 11 amino acids long. The germline V and J ends were trimmed by 4 bases and 6 bases, with 7 bases remaining between them. Germline loops: CDR1 MNHNS, CDR2 SASEGT. CDR3 residues: CASSGWTEQYF. The CDR3 nucleotides are TGTGCCAGCAGTGGCTGGACCGAGCAGTACTTC.

V usage is TRBV10-3 and J usage is TRBJ2-6; 11 bases match TRBD1. The CDR3 contains 17 residues. V shed 6 bases and J 2 bases; nucleotides not matched to a gene: 6. Germline CDR1 reads ENHRY; CDR2 reads SYGVKD. CDR3 DNA sequence: TGTGCCATCAGCCGGACAGGGGGCGTCGCTGGGGCCAACGTCCTGACTTTC. Translating it yields CAISRTGGVAGANVLTF.

In DNA, the CDR3 is TGCAGCGTTGTGGCAGGGGGCGATGGGGAAGCTTTCTTT. Protein product: CSVVAGGDGEAFF. The chain has TRBV29-1 and TRBJ1-1; 8 bases are shared with TRBD1. There are 13 residues in the CDR3. V lost 4 bases, J lost 8 bases, and 9 bases stayed unmatched. CDR1 SQVTM and CDR2 ANQGSEA come from the germline V gene.

The chain is built from TRBV18 and TRBJ2-2; no clear D gene. Germline values: CDR1 KGHSH, CDR2 LQKENI. The CDR3 spans 14 residues. The V and J ends lost 7 bases and 3 bases respectively, with 12 bases between them. In DNA form, the CDR3 reads TGTGCCAGCTTTCGGTCGTTGGACACCGGGGAGCTGTTTTTT. Translated, it gives CASFRSLDTGELFF.

The chain has TRBV27 and TRBJ1-1; D is ambiguous. From germline, CDR1 is MNHEY and CDR2 SMNVEV (reference sequence). This CDR3 region has 13 residues. V was cut by 2 bases and J by 10 bases, with 14 bases left in between. This CDR3 is CASSLTNGPRAFF. As DNA, the CDR3 is TGTGCCAGCAGTTTAACGAACGGCCCGCGAGCTTTCTTT.

V and J are TRBV4-2 and TRBJ2-1; D gene ambiguous. Trimming left V 0 bases short and J 6 bases short, with 18 bases between. The germline gives CDR1 LGHNA, CDR2 YNFKEQ. CDR3 length: 17 amino acids. The CDR3 DNA sequence: TGTGCCAGCAGCCAAGAGCCTCCCAGCTCGAGTTTCAATGAGCAGTTCTTC. This codes for CASSQEPPSSSFNEQFF.

The chain has TRBV7-3 and TRBJ2-5; D is possibly TRBD1 (5 bases). The ends were cut back, 3 bases at V and 4 bases at J, with 15 bases in the middle. The V gene's germline CDR1 is SGHTA and CDR2 FQGTGA. This CDR3 spans 15 amino acids. CDR3 loop: CASSLGQGRAETQYF. Written as DNA, the CDR3 is TGTGCCAGCAGCTTGGGGCAGGGAAGGGCAGAGACCCAGTACTTC.

The chain joins TRBV28 to TRBJ1-1; no clear D gene. With 2 bases removed from V and 7 bases from J, the gap between germline ends came to 14 bases. In germline, CDR1 is MDHEN, CDR2 SYDVKM. This CDR3 has 14 amino acids. CDR3 loop: CASSLRTPLGEAFF. The CDR3 bases are TGTGCCAGCAGTTTAAGGACCCCTCTCGGTGAAGCTTTCTTT.

The chain has TRBV11-1 and TRBJ2-7; 7 nucleotides agree with TRBD1. Germline assignment: CDR1 SGHAT and CDR2 FQDESV (reference sequence). With 5 bases clipped from V and 0 bases from J, the junction kept 7 bases outside the gene matches. The CDR3 loop spans 15 amino acids. The CDR3 protein is CASSRGQIVSYEQYF. The CDR3 DNA reads TGTGCCAGCAGCCGGGGACAGATCGTCTCCTACGAGCAGTACTTC.

The chain has TRBV15 and TRBJ2-5; 7 nucleotides line up with TRBD1. Trimming took 0 bases from V and 9 from J; bases not matched to a gene: 7. Germline V gene sequence: CDR1 LNHNV, CDR2 YYDKDF (reference sequence). There are 14 residues in the CDR3. The CDR3 DNA reads as TGTGCCACCAGCAGAGATTCGACAGGGCGAGCCCAGTACTTC. It codes for CATSRDSTGRAQYF.

The chain carries TRBV6-6 and TRBJ1-1, with TRBD1 as a possible D gene (6 bases). V was cut by 5 bases and J by 6 bases, with 22 bases left in between. This CDR3 has 16 residues. CDR1 and CDR2 (germline): MNHNY, SVGAGI (reference sequence). Here the CDR3 DNA reads TGTGCCAGCAGTCCAGGGGACGCACTGTGGGTCGCTGAAGCTTTCTTT. Its protein is CASSPGDALWVAEAFF.

The chain carries TRBV7-2 and TRBJ1-1, with 8 bases aligning to TRBD1. After removal of 2 bases from V and 1 base from J, the junction contained 3 bases not matched to a gene. The germline CDR1 and CDR2 sequences are SGHTA and FQGNSA. The CDR3 length is 15 residues. The CDR3 here is CASSLRTGQNTEAFF. The CDR3 DNA reads as TGTGCCAGCAGCTTAAGGACAGGGCAGAACACTGAAGCTTTCTTT.

The CDR3 DNA reads TGCGCCAGCAGTGAGTCTAGCGGGGCCTCCTACAATGAGCAGTTCTTC. Its translation: CASSESSGASYNEQFF. The V call is TRBV10-1, the J call TRBJ2-1; 8 bases agree with TRBD2. Germline values: CDR1 WNHNN, CDR2 SYGVQD (reference sequence). This CDR3 has 16 amino acids. V dropped 0 bases and J dropped 0; count of bases not matched to a gene: 1.

The chain links TRBV28 to TRBJ1-2; 7 bases align to TRBD1. J gave up 4 bases and V 1 base, and 3 bases lay outside the gene matches. The V gene's germline CDR1 is MDHEN and CDR2 SYDVKM. This CDR3 region has 14 residues. The DNA for the CDR3 is TGTGCCAGCAGTTTATATGACAGGGTCTATGGCTACACCTTC. Its protein is CASSLYDRVYGYTF.

The chain employs TRBV5-6 and TRBJ1-2; D unresolved. Deletions cut 0 bases from V and 3 bases from J, with 15 bases between. The CDR3 loop spans 16 amino acids. Germline CDR1 is SGHDT and CDR2 is YYEEEE. The CDR3 loop is CASSLEGTPRDYGYTF. In DNA form, the CDR3 reads TGTGCCAGCAGCTTGGAGGGCACCCCACGCGACTATGGCTACACCTTC. Drawing the rest from reference TRBV5-6 and TRBJ1-2, the complete variable domain is DAGVTQSPTHLIKTRGQQVTLRCSPKSGHDTVSWYQQALGQGPQFIFQYYEEEERQRGNFPDRFSGHQFPNYSSELNVNALLLGDSALYLCASSLEGTPRDYGYTFGSGTRLTVV.

The V gene is TRBV30, the J gene TRBJ2-1; 8 bases map to TRBD2. There are 14 residues in the CDR3. CDR1 GTSNPN and CDR2 SVGIG come from the germline V gene (reference sequence). After removal of 0 bases from V and 8 bases from J, the junction contained 6 bases not matched to a gene. The CDR3 sequence is CAWSVSGSGDEQFF. In DNA form, the CDR3 reads TGTGCCTGGAGTGTCAGCGGGAGTGGCGATGAGCAGTTCTTC.

The chain recombines TRBV20-1 with TRBJ2-7, with 7 nucleotides matching TRBD1. Per germline, CDR1 DFQATT and CDR2 SNEGSKA (reference sequence). The J segment lost 5 bases and the V segment lost 8 bases, leaving 6 bases of the junction unmatched. CDR3 length equals 11 residues. CDR3: CSTTGWDEQYF. The CDR3 DNA is TGCAGTACGACAGGGTGGGACGAGCAGTACTTC.